This TCR beta chain was obtained from a study of blood T cell repertoires in COVID-19. TCRdb's copy holds only in-frame clones and misses some; the assay was immunoSEQ multiplex PCR. The sample has about 240,000 clones, around nine tenths seen once. This CDR3 has 11 amino acids. Between the trimmed V and J ends, which lost 7 bases and 3 bases, there was a span of 6 bases. Germline V gene data show CDR1 as SNHLY and CDR2 as FYNNEI. Input material: PBMCs or T cells enriched from blood (not recorded which). This TCR was recovered from a woman under 40 who had recovered from COVID-19. The V and J genes are TRBV2 and TRBJ1-1; D remains unclear. This CDR3 reads CASMRDTEAFF. The CDR3 DNA sequence: TGTGCCAGCATGAGGGACACTGAAGCTTTCTTT.